The T cell receptor beta chain under discussion was sequenced for a study of vaccination and CD4 T cells after COVID-19. Turning to the study itself: Each post-COVID sample was drawn after diagnosis, and the median interval was approximately 96 days (range 35 to 161).

Specified treatment: approximately 9-day PBMC culture with coronavirus spike peptide pools or control peptides (ViraFEST assay). Culture of 1.9 million or so PBMCs per well took place with roughly 9.6 IU/ml IL-2 and 9.5 to 10 ug/ml peptide pools. Following culture for around 10 days, CD4+ T cells were isolated by negative selection. The germline gives CDR1 KGHSH, CDR2 LQKENI. V was clipped by 0 bases and J by 7 bases; unmatched bases: 9. The CDR3 sequence is 17 residues long. CD4+ T cells that had been cultured provided DNA sequenced with the Oncomine TCR Beta short-read assay. TCRdb ran MiXCR on the PCR reads and lists one entry per CDR3 protein. This table has more than 10,000 distinct CDR3 sequences, more than 20% appearing once. This clonotype occurred a few times. Its specificity is unknown.

Source: CD4+ T cells from blood, cultured in vitro, taken after SARS-CoV-2 vaccination. The sequence came from a human donor who had recovered from COVID-19. The gene calls are TRBV18 and TRBJ1-6, with 7 bases lining up with TRBD1. CDR3 protein: CASSPPVRTGVNSPLHF. The DNA of the CDR3 is TGTGCCAGCTCACCACCGGTTCGAACAGGGGTGAATTCACCCCTCCACTTT.